These T cell receptor beta chains were read from a single sample in a study of neurological immune-mediated disorders. TCRdb fed the 5' RACE reads into MiXCR, producing one record per CDR3 protein. This sample has tens of thousands of distinct CDR3 sequences, with about 9% found just once. Input material: PBMCs. All receptors come from a middle-aged man in good health. Each CDR3 is given without its conserved first and last residue.

CDR3 protein	J gene	CDR3 length	V gene
SARLVTGELF	TRBJ2-2	10	TRBV20-1
ASSPGQRGGELF	TRBJ2-2	12	TRBV12-3/TRBV12-4
ASSPDTQY	TRBJ2-3	8	TRBV12-3/TRBV12-4
ASSQEQRLHQPQH	TRBJ1-5	13	TRBV4-1
ASSSGGGTYEQY	TRBJ2-7	12	TRBV9
ASTPVTGINNEQF	TRBJ2-1	13	TRBV19
ATSRLGPNTEAF	TRBJ1-1	12	TRBV15
ASSLIGDSYNEQF	TRBJ2-1	13	TRBV7-2
ASSTRVNQPQH	TRBJ1-5	11	TRBV7-2
ASSLRLEQF	TRBJ2-1	9	TRBV7-2
ASSLEPRSNEQF	TRBJ2-1	12	TRBV7-2
ASSSVAGAISYEQY	TRBJ2-7	14	TRBV5-1
ASSVQGTLAYEQY	TRBJ2-7	13	TRBV28
ASSPDRGHQPQH	TRBJ1-5	12	TRBV3-1
ASSAPGLAGAYNEQF	TRBJ2-1	15	TRBV9
SARGAGKKDNSPLH	TRBJ1-6	14	TRBV20-1
SARDVSYEQY	TRBJ2-7	10	TRBV20-1
SAREMRGAGYNEQF	TRBJ2-1	14	TRBV20-1
ASSSHRSEPQH	TRBJ1-5	11	TRBV11-2
ASSLWVGAGQPQH	TRBJ1-5	13	TRBV7-2
ASSLSGEQF	TRBJ2-1	9	TRBV11-1
SARPPGGDTEAF	TRBJ1-1	12	TRBV20-1
ASSLISQYNEQF	TRBJ2-1	12	TRBV7-9
ASSRVEGSNHPQH	TRBJ1-5	13	TRBV5-1
ASSLANYEQY	TRBJ2-7	10	TRBV5-6
ASSKTGVGNQPQH	TRBJ1-5	13	TRBV19
ASRQGQTETQY	TRBJ2-5	11	TRBV28
ASSPLRGEGEQY	TRBJ2-7	12	TRBV4-3
AINKGGQEQF	TRBJ2-1	10	TRBV10-3
ASSSYRDRSYEHY	TRBJ2-7	13	TRBV7-2
ASSFSGGEQY	TRBJ2-7	10	TRBV5-1
SVAGTGDVETQY	TRBJ2-5	12	TRBV29-1
ASSFWLRGDNEQF	TRBJ2-1	13	TRBV12-3/TRBV12-4
ASSLVGDGGPRTKQF	TRBJ2-1	15	TRBV5-1
ASSPLSLAGVNEQF	TRBJ2-1	14	TRBV5-1
ASSLTGRNNEQF	TRBJ2-1	12	TRBV28
ASSPPSHEQF	TRBJ2-1	10	TRBV7-3
ASSLREAGELF	TRBJ2-2	11	TRBV12-3/TRBV12-4
ASSSTGRGTEAF	TRBJ1-1	12	TRBV12-3/TRBV12-4
ASRPPGQGERQPQH	TRBJ1-5	14	TRBV28
SARKSGSWTPQH	TRBJ1-5	12	TRBV20-1
ASSIMHDVNQPQH	TRBJ1-5	13	TRBV19
ASSLGGPNQPQH	TRBJ1-5	12	TRBV5-1
ASSYLGITDTQY	TRBJ2-3	12	TRBV11-2
ASSVRNGRRETQY	TRBJ2-5	13	TRBV5-1
ASRSGGSGANVLT	TRBJ2-6	13	TRBV6-2/TRBV6-3
SVGGLAGVNEQF	TRBJ2-1	12	TRBV29-1
ASSETHEGGYT	TRBJ1-2	11	TRBV2